Following are 12 T cell receptor beta chains from one sample sequenced in a study of blood T cell repertoires in COVID-19. Method: immunoSEQ multiplex PCR; TCRdb's copy keeps in-frame clones and lacks some. The profile shows fewer than 200,000 clones, 88% of them singletons. The sample was peripheral blood. These receptors came from a man aged 55-75 years with acute or convalescent COVID-19.

V is TRBV5-6 and J is TRBJ1-2; tentative D call: TRBD1 (5 bases). CDR1 SGHDT and CDR2 YYEEEE come from the germline V gene. Deletions cut 0 bases from V and 5 bases from J, with 14 bases between. The CDR3 runs 15 residues. For the CDR3, the DNA is TGTGCCAGCAGCTTGGGACAGCTCAAAGCGTATGGCTACACCTTC. It translates to CASSLGQLKAYGYTF.

Concerning this clone itself: The sample has other DNA sequences that encode this CDR3 too. The chain couples TRBV19 to TRBJ1-5; TRBD1 might be the D (6 bases). The CDR3 runs to 15 residues. V was shortened by 0 bases and J by 2 bases, with 8 bases between the two germline ends. CDR1 and CDR2 from the germline V gene are LNHDA and SQIVND (reference sequence). CDR3 DNA sequence: TGTGCCAGTAGTATAGACAGGGGTGGCAATCAGCCCCAGCATTTT. Translated, it gives CASSIDRGGNQPQHF.

This clone was recorded once. This rearrangement joins TRBV6-5 to TRBJ1-4, with D perhaps matching TRBD1 (6 bases). The CDR3 totals 15 residues. Trimming removed 5 bases from V and 2 bases from J, with 12 bases in between. CDR1 MNHEY and CDR2 SVGAGI come from the germline V gene. CDR3 residues: CASSPQDSTNEKLFF. The CDR3 DNA is TGTGCCAGCAGTCCCCAGGACAGCACTAATGAAAAACTGTTTTTT.

This clone has a single count. V and J are TRBV19 and TRBJ2-5; D is ambiguous. There are 12 residues in the CDR3. In germline, CDR1 is LNHDA, CDR2 SQIVND (reference sequence). Deletions cut 0 bases from V and 7 bases from J, with 6 bases between. Here the CDR3 reads CASSIDPGTQYF. CDR3 in DNA: TGTGCCAGTAGTATAGATCCAGGGACCCAGTACTTC.

This clone was seen only once. The chain links TRBV2 to TRBJ2-1, with TRBD2 matching 9 bases. CDR1 and CDR2 (germline): SNHLY, FYNNEI. J lost 9 bases, V lost 7 bases, and 7 bases had no gene match. The CDR3 spans 13 residues. CDR3 region: CASKIAGVGEQFF. Here the CDR3 DNA reads TGTGCCAGCAAGATAGCGGGAGTGGGTGAGCAGTTCTTC.

The J gene is TRBJ2-7, the V gene TRBV2, with TRBD2 matching over 11 bases. V lost 6 bases and J lost 5; bases outside the gene matches: 6. CDR1 is SNHLY, CDR2 FYNNEI, per germline. The CDR3 covers 14 residues. Here the CDR3 DNA reads TGTGCCAGCAGCTTACTAGCGGGAGTGAACGAGCAGTACTTC. Its translation is CASSLLAGVNEQYF.

The gene calls are TRBV7-2 and TRBJ1-5; D is ambiguous. This CDR3 is 13 amino acids long. The germline gives CDR1 SGHTA, CDR2 FQGNSA. Trimming shortened V by 2 bases and J by 3 bases, and 5 bases separated the two germline ends. The CDR3 coding sequence is TGTGCCAGCAGCTTATATCCCAATCAGCCCCAGCATTTT. Its protein product is CASSLYPNQPQHF.

The chain combines TRBV4-3 with TRBJ1-4, with D unresolved. CDR3 length equals 13 residues. CDR1 and CDR2 (germline): LGHNA, YSLEER. Trimming cost V 4 bases and J 8 bases, with 11 bases left between them. For the CDR3, the DNA is TGCGCCAGCAGCCCCCGGGTCGGGGAAAAACTGTTTTTT. This encodes CASSPRVGEKLFF.

This sequence joins TRBV5-5 and TRBJ1-2; D gene ambiguous. Germline V gene data show CDR1 as SGHKS and CDR2 as YYEKEE (reference sequence). CDR3 length: 13 amino acids. Trimming removed 0 bases at V and 3 bases at J, with 6 bases between. The CDR3 reads CASSLGGDYGYTF. The CDR3 region has the DNA TGTGCCAGCAGCTTGGGAGGTGACTATGGCTACACCTTC.

This sequence joins TRBV19 and TRBJ2-5, with 7 bases fitting TRBD2. From germline, CDR1 is LNHDA and CDR2 SQIVND (reference sequence). V dropped 4 bases and J dropped 4; count of bases not matched to a gene: 12. This CDR3 has 16 amino acids. The CDR3 DNA is TGTGCCAGTAGTAGGGGGAGGGGAGATTGGACAGAGACCCAGTACTTC. It codes for CASSRGRGDWTETQYF.

The chain is built from TRBV21-1 and TRBJ2-7; the D call of TRBD1 is as the table states it, not checked on the DNA. TRBV21-1 is flagged as a pseudogene. CDR3 length: 18 residues. CDR3 DNA sequence: TGTGCCAGCAGCAAAGGAAACAGCCAAAGGTGCAGCTCCTACGAGCAGTACGTC. It is translated as CASSKGNSQRCSSYEQYV.

This clone was seen once. The chain is built from TRBV6-5 and TRBJ1-1; tentative D call: TRBD1 (5 bases). V lost 2 bases and J 4 bases, leaving 11 bases between the germline ends. The CDR3 consists of 14 residues. The germline gives CDR1 MNHEY, CDR2 SVGAGI. CDR3 nucleotide sequence: TGTGCCAGCAGTTACCCCACAGGTGGCACTGAAGCTTTCTTT. This encodes CASSYPTGGTEAFF.